Following are 27 T cell receptor beta chains from one sample sequenced in a study of regulatory T cells in long-lasting Graves disease. The TCR beta library used iRepertoire HTBI primers with Arm-PCR amplification of CDR3. TCRdb redid the calling of the multiplex PCR reads with MiXCR, one entry per CDR3 protein. This table has about 460,000 distinct CDR3 sequences, around a fifth appearing once. Time point defined: persistent/refractory GD, antithyroid drugs over 5 years with positive TRAb. The TCR library used RNA extracted from PBMCs. Sample: peripheral blood mononuclear cells (PBMCs), taken when the disease was refractory, from a patient treated with antithyroid drugs. Receptors were obtained from a female donor with Graves disease.

The genes are TRBV10-3 and TRBJ2-1, with D perhaps matching TRBD2 (6 bases). Trimming took 2 bases from V and 1 from J, leaving 9 bases between them. The germline CDR1 and CDR2 sequences are ENHRY and SYGVKD. This CDR3 contains 15 residues. The CDR3 DNA follows: TGTGCCATCAGTGAGCGGGAGTCGTCCTACAATGAGCAGTTCTTC. This sequence encodes CAISERESSYNEQFF.

The V call is TRBV20-1, the J call TRBJ1-5; 8 bases are shared with TRBD1. CDR1 and CDR2 from the germline V gene are DFQATT and SNEGSKA (reference sequence). V dropped 1 base and J dropped 7; count of bases not matched to a gene: 9. The CDR3 sequence is 15 residues long. CDR3 in DNA: TGCAGTGCTAGAGCCAGGGGGCGAACCGGACAGCCCCAGCATTTT. Amino acid sequence: CSARARGRTGQPQHF.

Points on this clonotype: Germline and junction disagree at one end, which may indicate a read error. This chain connects TRBV19 to TRBJ1-6; D call uncertain. The CDR3 runs 15 residues. In germline, CDR1 is LNHDA, CDR2 SQIVND (reference sequence). In nucleotides, the CDR3 is TGTGCCAGTAGATACGACACGGCTCTTAATTCACCCCCCCACTTT. Its protein is CASRYDTALNSPPHF.

The chain is built from TRBV28 and TRBJ1-1; no reliable D call. Trimming took off 6 bases at V and 1 base at J, with 12 bases between the two ends. Germline CDR1 is MDHEN and CDR2 is SYDVKM. CDR3 length: 14 amino acids. This CDR3 reads CASRPRFSNTEAFF. As DNA, the CDR3 is TGTGCCAGCAGGCCGAGGTTTTCGAACACTGAAGCTTTCTTT. The entire variable domain, with the rest obtained from reference TRBV28 and TRBJ1-1, is as follows: DVKVTQSSRYLVKRTGEKVFLECVQDMDHENMFWYRQDPGLGLRLIYFSYDVKMKEKGDIPEGYSVSREKKERFSLILESASTNQTSMYLCASRPRFSNTEAFFGQGTRLTVV.

This clonotype came up many times. This chain uses TRBV11-2 with TRBJ1-1; 7 bases are shared with TRBD1. CDR3 size: 14 residues. Trimming took 5 bases from V and 4 from J; bases not matched to a gene: 7. CDR1 is SGHAT, CDR2 FQNNGV, per germline. The CDR3 protein is CASSKQGRGTEAFF. As DNA, the CDR3 is TGTGCCAGCAGCAAACAGGGGAGGGGCACTGAAGCTTTCTTT.

CDR3 sequence: CASSQESGGLSPLHF. The CDR3 DNA follows: TGCGCCAGCAGCCAAGAGTCAGGGGGCCTCTCACCCCTCCACTTT. The chain has TRBV4-3 and TRBJ1-6, with 8 positions matching TRBD1. Trimming at V came to 0 bases and at J to 10 bases, leaving 5 bases not matched to a gene. CDR3 length equals 15 residues. Germline CDR1 and CDR2: LGHNA and YSLEER.

This clonotype was picked up many times. This rearrangement joins TRBV20-1 to TRBJ2-5; D gene ambiguous. The CDR3 length is 13 residues. Germline assignment: CDR1 DFQATT and CDR2 SNEGSKA (reference sequence). With 6 bases removed from V and 1 base from J, the gap between germline ends came to 12 bases. The CDR3 sequence is CSAQRTVQETQYF. Written as DNA, the CDR3 is TGCAGTGCACAGAGAACGGTCCAAGAGACCCAGTACTTC.

In its sample, this clonotype was seen many times. The rearrangement links TRBV2 to TRBJ2-2, with D hard to call. The CDR3 covers 12 residues. V was shortened by 6 bases and J by 3 bases, with 5 bases between the two germline ends. Germline V gene sequence: CDR1 SNHLY, CDR2 FYNNEI. The CDR3 here is CASRDDTGELFF. CDR3 DNA sequence: TGTGCCAGCAGAGATGACACCGGGGAGCTGTTTTTT.

This clonotype was observed a few times. The J gene is TRBJ1-2, the V gene TRBV12-3 or TRBV12-4; D possibly corresponds to TRBD1 (5 bases). V lost 5 bases, J lost 3 bases, and 10 bases lay in between. This CDR3 is built from 13 residues. CDR3 sequence reads: CASSGEGHYGYTF. CDR3 bases: TGTGCCAGCAGTGGGGAGGGGCACTATGGCTACACCTTC.

This chain joins TRBV6-2 or TRBV6-3 and TRBJ2-2, with D perhaps matching TRBD2 (5 bases). V shed 6 bases and J shed 7 bases, with 15 bases lying between them. Germline lookup yields CDR1 MNHEY and CDR2 SVGEGT. This CDR3 contains 14 residues. The CDR3, as DNA: TGTGCCAGCAGCCCCGGCCATCGGGGCGGGGAGCTGTTTTTT. Amino acid sequence: CASSPGHRGGELFF.

This clonotype was seen many times. V and J are TRBV14 and TRBJ1-2; the D is unclear. This CDR3 spans 12 amino acids. Germline CDR1 is SGHDN and CDR2 is FVKESK. V dropped 4 bases and J dropped 7 bases, with 10 bases sitting between them. The CDR3 DNA sequence: TGTGCCAGCAGCCGGGAGTCAGGTGGCTACACCTTC. Its translation is CASSRESGGYTF.

Ten or more counts support this clonotype. This rearrangement joins TRBV2 to TRBJ1-2; no clear D gene. The V end lost 6 bases, the J end lost 6 bases, and 11 bases lay between the germline ends. This CDR3 has 12 amino acids. The germline CDR1 and CDR2 sequences are SNHLY and FYNNEI. The CDR3 coding sequence is TGTGCCAGCAGCGGCGGGCCGGATGGCTACACCTTC. It encodes CASSGGPDGYTF.

The chain uses TRBV18 and TRBJ1-4; 8 nucleotides align to TRBD1. Germline CDR1 and CDR2: KGHSH and LQKENI. This CDR3 comprises 17 residues. Trimming removed 2 bases from V and 0 bases from J; junction bases left unmatched: 5. This chain's CDR3 is CASSPEDRGPTNEKLFF. The CDR3 DNA is TGTGCCAGCTCACCAGAAGACAGGGGCCCAACTAATGAAAAACTGTTTTTT.

This clonotype was recorded many times. The chain combines TRBV28 with TRBJ1-1, with a weak D call TRBD1 (6 bases). CDR1 and CDR2 from the germline V gene are MDHEN and SYDVKM. CDR3 length: 16 residues. The ends were cut back, 3 bases at V and 4 bases at J, with 18 bases in the middle. CDR3 loop: CASSLVTAGATTEAFF. CDR3 bases: TGTGCCAGCAGTTTGGTCACTGCGGGGGCGACCACTGAAGCTTTCTTT.

This clonotype was observed once. The chain joins TRBV20-1 to TRBJ2-5; 10 positions match TRBD1. Germline values: CDR1 DFQATT, CDR2 SNEGSKA (reference sequence). The V gene end was trimmed by 3 bases and the J gene end by 4 bases; junction bases not matched to a gene: 5. The CDR3 contains 14 residues. CDR3 in DNA: TGCAGTGCTAGTACAGACAGGGGGCGAGAGACCCAGTACTTC. It codes for CSASTDRGRETQYF.

The chain uses TRBV7-2 and TRBJ1-3; a possible D gene is TRBD1 (5 bases). The length of the CDR3 is 15 residues. V shed 5 bases and J shed 0 bases, with 11 bases lying between them. CDR1 and CDR2 (germline): SGHTA, FQGNSA. The CDR3 spells CASSPGPSSGNTIYF. In nucleotides, the CDR3 is TGTGCCAGCAGCCCGGGGCCTAGCTCTGGAAACACCATATATTTT.

In its sample, this clonotype was seen many times. The chain is built from TRBV11-2 and TRBJ1-1; D is possibly TRBD1 (6 bases). V gave up 3 bases and J gave up 10 bases, with 12 bases separating them. Germline values: CDR1 SGHAT, CDR2 FQNNGV. The CDR3 contains 12 residues. CDR3 amino acids: CASSFNRQAAFF. The DNA for the CDR3 is TGTGCCAGCAGCTTTAACCGACAGGCAGCTTTCTTT. Filled out from reference TRBV11-2 and TRBJ1-1, the complete variable domain reads EAGVAQSPRYKIIEKRQSVAFWCNPISGHATLYWYQQILGQGPKLLIQFQNNGVVDDSQLPKDRFSAERLKGVDSTLKIQPAKLEDSAVYLCASSFNRQAAFFGQGTRLTVV.

This clonotype showed up many times. The chain links TRBV6-1 to TRBJ1-1; 7 bases fit TRBD1. With 6 bases clipped from V and 4 bases from J, the junction kept 11 bases outside the gene matches. The CDR3 consists of 15 residues. The V gene's germline CDR1 is MNHNS and CDR2 SASEGT. For the CDR3, the DNA is TGTGCCAGCAGGCCCTTGAAGGGGGCAAGCACTGAAGCTTTCTTT. This gives the protein CASRPLKGASTEAFF.

This clonotype occurred a few times. The chain links TRBV19 to TRBJ2-5, with D possibly matching TRBD2 (5 bases). The V gene's germline CDR1 is LNHDA and CDR2 SQIVND (reference sequence). The CDR3 runs to 13 residues. The germline V and J ends were trimmed by 3 bases and 7 bases, with 12 bases remaining between them. The chain's CDR3 is CASSMLREGTQYF. The CDR3 coding sequence is TGTGCCAGTAGTATGCTCCGTGAGGGGACCCAGTACTTC.

The rearrangement links TRBV15 to TRBJ2-1; 9 bases align to TRBD2. The CDR3 length is 18 residues. Germline values: CDR1 LNHNV, CDR2 YYDKDF (reference sequence). With V trimmed by 0 bases and J by 0 bases, 6 bases remained unmatched. This chain's CDR3 is CATSREAGGSSSYNEQFF. The CDR3, as DNA: TGTGCCACCAGCAGAGAAGCGGGGGGATCGAGCTCCTACAATGAGCAGTTCTTC.

The rearrangement joins TRBV12-3 or TRBV12-4 to TRBJ1-3; 7 nucleotides match TRBD1. The CDR3 extends over 15 amino acids. V shed 3 bases, J shed 0 bases, and the junction held 2 bases outside the gene matches. In nucleotides, the CDR3 is TGTGCCAGCAGTTTTGGGACAGCCTCTGGAAACACCATATATTTT. It specifies CASSFGTASGNTIYF.

Ten or more counts support this clonotype. The chain employs TRBV7-9 and TRBJ2-5; the D gene could be TRBD1 or TRBD2 (5 bases each). Trimming removed 4 bases from V and 5 bases from J, with 11 bases in between. Germline V gene data show CDR1 as SEHNR and CDR2 as FQNEAQ (reference sequence). There are 13 residues in the CDR3. CDR3 residues: CASSSRVAETQYF. The CDR3 DNA follows: TGTGCCAGCAGCTCCAGGGTAGCGGAGACCCAGTACTTC.

The V call is TRBV11-2, the J call TRBJ2-1, with unresolved D. The V end was cut by 1 base, the J end by 8 bases, with 9 bases between. CDR3 length: 13 residues. Germline CDR1 and CDR2: SGHAT and FQNNGV. The CDR3 reads CASSLVVRYEQFF. The CDR3 nucleotides read TGTGCCAGCAGCTTAGTGGTTAGATATGAGCAGTTCTTC.

V gene TRBV9 combines with J gene TRBJ1-2, with D uncertain. The CDR3 spans 16 residues. Germline V gene data show CDR1 as SGDLS and CDR2 as YYNGEE. V lost 0 bases, J lost 1 base, and 13 bases lay in between. For the CDR3, the DNA is TGTGCCAGCAGCGTAGGAGGGCAGGCATTTAACTATGGCTACACCTTC. Encoded protein: CASSVGGQAFNYGYTF.

V and J are TRBV27 and TRBJ2-7; 9 bases map to TRBD1. V lost 1 base to trimming and J lost 6 bases; unmatched junction nucleotides: 7. This CDR3 is built from 15 residues. Germline CDR1 is MNHEY and CDR2 is SMNVEV (reference sequence). For the CDR3, the DNA is TGTGCCAGCAGTTTATGGGGGGGGACAGGGAGCGAGCAGTACTTC. It codes for CASSLWGGTGSEQYF.

The chain carries TRBV13 and TRBJ2-7, with 10 bases that match TRBD2. Unmatched junction bases numbered 12, after V lost 5 bases and J lost 2 bases. Germline CDR1 is PRHDT and CDR2 is FYEKMQ (reference sequence). CDR3 length: 17 residues. This CDR3 reads CASSQEAGGPLAYEQYF. Written as DNA, the CDR3 is TGTGCCAGCAGCCAAGAAGCGGGAGGGCCTCTGGCCTACGAGCAGTACTTC.

To note about this clonotype: A read error is possible here, since a much larger clone lies one base away. V and J are TRBV15 and TRBJ2-5, with D possibly TRBD1 on 5 matching bases. Germline lookup yields CDR1 LNHNV and CDR2 YYDKDF (reference sequence). The CDR3 extends over 17 amino acids. The germline V and J ends were trimmed by 2 bases and 5 bases, with 21 bases remaining between them. The CDR3 spells CATSRLGAEAVEETQYF. The CDR3 DNA is TGTGCCACCAGCAGACTTGGGGCCGAGGCGGTTGAGGAGACCCAGTACTTC.